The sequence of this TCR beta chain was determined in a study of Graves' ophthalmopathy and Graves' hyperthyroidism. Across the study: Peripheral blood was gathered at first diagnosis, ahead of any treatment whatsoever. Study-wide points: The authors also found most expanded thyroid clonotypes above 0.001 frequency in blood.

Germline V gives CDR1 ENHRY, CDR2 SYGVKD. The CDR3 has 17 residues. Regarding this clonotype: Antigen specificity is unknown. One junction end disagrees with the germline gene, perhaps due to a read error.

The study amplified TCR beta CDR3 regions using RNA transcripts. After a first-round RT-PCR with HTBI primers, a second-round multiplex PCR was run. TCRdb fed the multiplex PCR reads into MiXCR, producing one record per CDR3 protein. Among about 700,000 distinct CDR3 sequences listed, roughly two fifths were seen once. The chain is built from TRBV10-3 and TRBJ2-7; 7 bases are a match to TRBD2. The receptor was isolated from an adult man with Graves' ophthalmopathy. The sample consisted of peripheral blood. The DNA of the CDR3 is TGTGCCAGCAGTTACCTTATAGCGGGTGATAGCTCCTACGAGCAGTACTTC. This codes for CASSYLIAGDSSYEQYF.